The 23 T cell receptor beta chains below come from one sample, sequenced in a study of T cells in Graves' hyperthyroidism and ophthalmopathy. RNA transcripts gave rise to amplified TCR beta CDR3 regions. Researchers ran a first-round RT-PCR on the TCR CDR3 using the HTBI primer set. TCRdb fed the multiplex PCR reads into MiXCR, producing one record per CDR3 protein. The sample has more than 500,000 distinct CDR3 sequences; roughly 14% are singletons. The source material was blood. The origin of the receptors is a woman aged 40 to 55 with Graves' ophthalmopathy.

This clonotype was recorded at least ten times. The rearrangement links TRBV4-2 to TRBJ1-2; no firm D call. Germline loops: CDR1 LGHNA, CDR2 YNFKEQ. There are 14 residues in the CDR3. Trimming cost V 0 bases and J 8 bases, with 13 bases left between them. The CDR3 sequence: CASSQDLNVGGYTF. The CDR3 nucleotides read TGTGCCAGCAGCCAAGATCTCAACGTTGGGGGCTACACCTTC.

There are many counts of this clonotype. This chain uses TRBV6-1 with TRBJ1-2, with 7 nucleotides matching TRBD1. V lost 8 bases, J lost 5 bases, and 11 bases stayed unmatched. Germline loops: CDR1 MNHNS, CDR2 SASEGT. This CDR3 is built from 14 residues. The CDR3 DNA sequence: TGTGCCAGCTACCGAGAGACAGGGAAGTATGGCTACACCTTC. This codes for CASYRETGKYGYTF.

This clonotype was seen at least ten times. This sequence joins TRBV6-1 and TRBJ2-7, with D possibly matching TRBD1 (6 bases). The V end lost 8 bases, the J end lost 4 bases, and 15 bases lay between the germline ends. Germline V lookup: CDR1 MNHNS, CDR2 SASEGT. The CDR3 loop spans 13 amino acids. The CDR3 protein is CASSPPGDYEQYF. CDR3 nucleotide sequence: TGTGCCAGCTCCCCACCAGGGGATTACGAGCAGTACTTC.

This clonotype has a handful of counts. The CDR3 DNA is TGTGCCAGCAGTGAAGTTCCCCCCGACGAGAGTCGGGAGCTGTTTTTT. Translated: CASSEVPPDESRELFF. This rearrangement joins TRBV6-1 to TRBJ2-2; no firm D call. CDR3 length: 16 amino acids. V gave up 1 base and J gave up 9 bases, with 18 bases separating them. CDR1 is MNHNS and CDR2 is SASEGT in the germline V gene.

This clonotype was seen only once. The chain couples TRBV10-3 to TRBJ1-5; D unresolved. V was clipped by 0 bases and J by 1 base, with 13 bases between them. The CDR3 sequence is 17 residues long. CDR1 is ENHRY, CDR2 SYGVKD, per germline. The CDR3 DNA follows: TGTGCCATCAGTGAGTCCTTAGTATCTCAAAGCAATCAGCCCCAGCATTTT. This translates into CAISESLVSQSNQPQHF.

This clonotype was observed at least ten times. The chain combines TRBV12-3 or TRBV12-4 with TRBJ2-2; no definite D call. V shed 7 bases and J shed 7 bases, with 10 bases lying between them. The CDR3 contains 12 residues. The chain's CDR3 is CASTSVGGELFF. The CDR3 nucleotides are TGTGCCAGCACCAGCGTCGGCGGGGAGCTGTTTTTT.

This sequence joins TRBV7-2 and TRBJ2-5; tentative D call: TRBD2 (5 bases). The germline V and J ends were trimmed by 0 bases and 5 bases, with 13 bases remaining between them. CDR3 length: 15 residues. Germline lookup yields CDR1 SGHTA and CDR2 FQGNSA. CDR3 region: CASSLAGLAEETQYF. CDR3 nucleotides: TGTGCCAGCAGCTTAGCAGGTCTAGCAGAGGAGACCCAGTACTTC.

This clonotype came up many times. The V call is TRBV27, the J call TRBJ2-7, with D possibly matching TRBD1 (6 bases). This CDR3 region has 15 residues. CDR1 and CDR2 (germline): MNHEY, SMNVEV (reference sequence). Trimming shortened V by 5 bases and J by 4 bases, and 18 bases separated the two germline ends. The CDR3 sequence: CASSASRDTDYEQYF. The CDR3 DNA reads as TGTGCCAGCAGTGCCAGCCGGGACACAGATTACGAGCAGTACTTC.

As to this clonotype: It may be a read error: a sequence one base away is much more abundant. The chain couples TRBV9 to TRBJ2-5; no clear D gene. Germline V gives CDR1 SGDLS, CDR2 YYNGEE. The length of the CDR3 is 14 residues. Trimming removed 4 bases from V and 4 bases from J, with 14 bases in between. The DNA for the CDR3 is TGTGCCAGCAGCCGGGCCCCCTTAGGAGAGACCCAGTACTTC. Its translation: CASSRAPLGETQYF.

This clonotype has a count of ten or more. V and J are TRBV9 and TRBJ1-1; TRBD1 aligns across 8 bases. Germline-derived CDR1 and CDR2 are SGDLS and YYNGEE. V gave up 2 bases and J gave up 4 bases; unmatched junction bases: 7. The CDR3 is made up of 15 amino acids. The CDR3 DNA sequence: TGTGCCAGCAGCGTTACAGGGGGGCCCCTCACTGAAGCTTTCTTT. Translated: CASSVTGGPLTEAFF. Full variable domain (remainder filled in from reference TRBV9 and TRBJ1-1): DSGVTQTPKHLITATGQRVTLRCSPRSGDLSVYWYQQSLDQGLQFLIQYYNGEERAKGNILERFSAQQFPDLHSELNLSSLELGDSALYFCASSVTGGPLTEAFFGQGTRLTVV.

This clonotype showed up just a few times. The gene calls are TRBV11-2 and TRBJ2-2; 13 bases are shared with TRBD2. The CDR3 contains 18 residues. Germline CDR1 is SGHAT and CDR2 is FQNNGV. The V segment lost 1 base and the J segment 4 bases; nucleotides outside the gene matches: 6. This CDR3 is CASSLVPGLAGVTGELFF. As DNA, the CDR3 is TGTGCCAGCAGCTTAGTTCCCGGACTAGCGGGAGTCACCGGGGAGCTGTTTTTT. Variable domain in full (rest from reference TRBV11-2 and TRBJ2-2): EAGVAQSPRYKIIEKRQSVAFWCNPISGHATLYWYQQILGQGPKLLIQFQNNGVVDDSQLPKDRFSAERLKGVDSTLKIQPAKLEDSAVYLCASSLVPGLAGVTGELFFGEGSRLTVL.

Ten or more counts support this clonotype. The CDR3 nucleotides read TGTGCCACCAGCAGAGATAGGCAGGGGGGGACTGAAGCTTTCTTT. It is translated as CATSRDRQGGTEAFF. J is TRBJ1-1 and V is TRBV15; 7 bases agree with TRBD1. With V trimmed by 0 bases and J by 5 bases, 6 bases remained unmatched. This CDR3 contains 15 residues. In germline, CDR1 is LNHNV, CDR2 YYDKDF (reference sequence). The full variable domain, its missing parts supplied by reference TRBV15 and TRBJ1-1, is DAMVIQNPRYQVTQFGKPVTLSCSQTLNHNVMYWYQQKSSQAPKLLFHYYDKDFNNEADTPDNFQSRRPNTSFCFLDIRSPGLGDTAMYLCATSRDRQGGTEAFFGQGTRLTVV.

This clonotype was observed at least ten times. V usage is TRBV28 and J usage is TRBJ2-4; TRBD1 matches 8 bases. After removal of 7 bases from V and 6 bases from J, the junction contained 8 bases not matched to a gene. The length of the CDR3 is 14 residues. CDR1 and CDR2 (germline): MDHEN, SYDVKM. CDR3 amino acids: CASKRQGLGNIQYF. For the CDR3, the DNA is TGTGCCAGCAAACGACAGGGGTTGGGAAACATTCAGTACTTC.

The chain joins TRBV19 to TRBJ1-5, with D possibly matching TRBD1 (6 bases). The CDR3 is 15 residues long. CDR1 LNHDA and CDR2 SQIVND come from the germline V gene (reference sequence). V was clipped by 4 bases and J by 2 bases, with 12 bases between them. CDR3 protein: CASSKSGAGNQPQHF. CDR3 nucleotide sequence: TGTGCCAGTAGTAAGTCAGGGGCCGGCAATCAGCCCCAGCATTTT.

This clonotype was observed at least ten times. This chain uses TRBV6-5 with TRBJ2-5; D perhaps matches TRBD2 (5 bases). Germline lookup yields CDR1 MNHEY and CDR2 SVGAGI. V lost 2 bases and J 4 bases, leaving 11 bases between the germline ends. The CDR3 has 14 amino acids. For the CDR3, the DNA is TGTGCCAGCAGTTACCCTGAAACTAGAGAGACCCAGTACTTC. Translation: CASSYPETRETQYF.

This clonotype was recorded a few times. The chain employs TRBV20-1 and TRBJ2-2; tentatively, D is TRBD2 (6 bases). The germline V and J ends were trimmed by 1 base and 4 bases, with 10 bases remaining between them. This CDR3 spans 14 amino acids. CDR1 is DFQATT, CDR2 SNEGSKA, per germline (reference sequence). CDR3 sequence: CSARVGLPTGELFF. In DNA form, the CDR3 reads TGCAGTGCTAGAGTGGGACTCCCCACCGGGGAGCTGTTTTTT.

This clonotype was counted at least ten times. The chain couples TRBV6-1 to TRBJ2-5; D call uncertain. V dropped 5 bases and J dropped 1 base, with 11 bases sitting between them. The CDR3 has 14 residues. Germline V gene sequence: CDR1 MNHNS, CDR2 SASEGT. The CDR3 region has the DNA TGTGCCAGCAGTCCCTACCTAGGCCAAGAGACCCAGTACTTC. This translates into CASSPYLGQETQYF.

This clonotype has a count of ten or more. J is TRBJ2-7 and V is TRBV5-6, with D unresolved. Trimming removed 4 bases from V and 2 bases from J, with 10 bases in between. Germline V gene lookup returns CDR1 SGHDT and CDR2 YYEEEE. This CDR3 spans 13 amino acids. The CDR3 region is CASSPPLTYEQYF. The CDR3 DNA reads as TGTGCCAGCAGCCCGCCCCTGACCTACGAGCAGTACTTC.

This clonotype came up many times. The CDR3 DNA is TGTGCCAGCAGCTTGCAACATGGGCTAGCGGCCACCTACGAGCAGTACTTC. Translating gives CASSLQHGLAATYEQYF. This chain connects TRBV7-2 to TRBJ2-7; 7 bases are shared with TRBD2. Per the germline V gene, CDR1 is SGHTA and CDR2 is FQGNSA. The V and J ends lost 3 bases and 2 bases, in that order; junction bases with no gene match: 13. The CDR3 runs to 17 residues.

The J gene is TRBJ2-1, the V gene TRBV20-1; tentative D call: TRBD1 (6 bases). Germline V CDR1 and CDR2: DFQATT, SNEGSKA (reference sequence). V dropped 6 bases and J dropped 8 bases, with 17 bases sitting between them. This CDR3 has 13 amino acids. In nucleotides, the CDR3 is TGCAGTGCCCCAAGGGGGAGTGTCCATGAGCAGTTCTTC. Encoded protein: CSAPRGSVHEQFF.

Concerning this clonotype itself: A read error is likely, as this CDR3 ends without the conserved phenylalanine or tryptophan. The genes are TRBV7-9 and TRBJ2-5; D call uncertain. Germline V gene sequence: CDR1 SEHNR, CDR2 FQNEAQ (reference sequence). The length of the CDR3 is 13 residues. Trimming shortened V by 1 base and J by 4 bases, and 7 bases separated the two germline ends. For the CDR3, the DNA is TGTGCCAGCAGCTTAGAATTGGGAGAGACCCAGTACCTC. Encoded protein: CASSLELGETQYL.

This clonotype has a count of ten or more. The chain uses TRBV29-1 and TRBJ2-5; D uncertain. The V gene's germline CDR1 is SQVTM and CDR2 ANQGSEA. This CDR3 region has 13 residues. With 2 bases removed from V and 2 bases from J, the gap between germline ends came to 9 bases. The CDR3 protein is CSVETWKQETQYF. The DNA of the CDR3 is TGCAGCGTTGAAACTTGGAAGCAAGAGACCCAGTACTTC. The full variable domain, completed using reference TRBV29-1 and TRBJ2-5, is SAVISQKPSRDICQRGTSLTIQCQVDSQVTMMFWYRQQPGQSLTLIATANQGSEATYESGFVIDKFPISRPNLTFSTLTVSNMSPEDSSIYLCSVETWKQETQYFGPGTRLLVL.

The chain carries TRBV5-4 and TRBJ1-5, with a weak D call TRBD1 (6 bases). Trimming pared 2 bases from V and 2 bases from J, leaving 29 bases between. This CDR3 comprises 21 residues. Germline CDR1 and CDR2: SGHNT and YYREEE (reference sequence). CDR3 in DNA: TGTGCCAGCAGCTTTGGCGCCCGGGGCAGGGGTTCCCTCCGGGGCAATCAGCCCCAGCATTTT. It is translated as CASSFGARGRGSLRGNQPQHF.